Listed here is a single TCR beta chain. Antigen specificity is unknown. These data are taken from a study of PD-1 blockade in classical Hodgkin lymphoma. Study-wide results and caveats: Whoever responded completely had baseline diversity much like that seen in newly diagnosed patients. Anyone who began nivolumab under 1 year after ASCT was excluded.

Assay: immunoSEQ multiplex PCR; the TCRdb copy retains only in-frame clones and omits some. The data show about 19,000 clones, with approximately 84% seen just once and around 6% held by the top ten. The V end was cut by 4 bases, the J end by 1 base, with 7 bases between. CDR1 is SQVTM, CDR2 ANQGSEA, per germline. This CDR3 spans 13 amino acids. Autologous stem cell transplantation was followed by relapse in every patient, and brentuximab vedotin exposure varied. Material: peripheral blood mononuclear cells (PBMCs), obtained at baseline. This sequence was found in a human donor with classical Hodgkin lymphoma. This sequence joins TRBV29-1 and TRBJ2-2; no clear D gene. The CDR3 reads CSVVKGNTGELFF. CDR3 DNA sequence: TGCAGCGTTGTTAAAGGGAACACCGGGGAGCTGTTTTTT.